This is a list of T cell receptor beta chains from one sample in a study of monozygotic twins with inflammatory bowel disease. Following a re-call of the 5' RACE reads, TCRdb has one entry per CDR3 protein and lacks DNA. This sample's table has around 380,000 distinct CDR3 sequences. The sample was blood. These receptor sequences come from a human donor with ulcerative colitis or Crohn's disease, or a healthy co-twin of an affected twin (not recorded which). CDR3s include the opening cysteine and the closing phenylalanine or tryptophan. Fields, in order: J gene, V gene, CDR3 protein.

>TRBJ2-7|TRBV14
CASSQSSTASRTLLGYEQYF
>TRBJ1-2|TRBV28
CASSLKEGRITF
>TRBJ1-2|TRBV3-1
CASSQDLASYYGYTF
>TRBJ1-5|TRBV20-1
CSASVTDSNQPQHF
>TRBJ2-5|TRBV20-1
CSARDGRDQETQYF
>TRBJ1-1|TRBV7-3
CASSGGGSTEAFF
>TRBJ2-3|TRBV7-2
CASSLVTSGRNTQYF
>TRBJ2-5|TRBV27
CASSPARTSVETQYF
>TRBJ1-1|TRBV20-1
CSASRWSVPEAFF
>TRBJ1-1|TRBV18
CASSRNRDTEAFF
>TRBJ2-2|TRBV7-2
CASSLRVAGVGELFF
>TRBJ1-3|TRBV2
CASSERQPGGNTIYF
>TRBJ1-5|TRBV10-3
CATRDILSNQPQHF
>TRBJ2-7|TRBV19
CASQLSGAWEYEQYF
>TRBJ2-2|TRBV4-3
CASSMSKQNTGELFF
>TRBJ2-7|TRBV7-9
CASSPGLAGDTYEQYF
>TRBJ2-5|TRBV19
CASSIPGLVRETQYF
>TRBJ1-1|TRBV5-1
CASSPLRRDRWNTEAFF
>TRBJ1-3|TRBV6-1
CASSSEPFSGNTIYF
>TRBJ2-5|TRBV7-6
CASSHWTSGGETQYF
>TRBJ1-2|TRBV7-2
CASSLEGPGVSYGYTF
>TRBJ1-2|TRBV6-2/TRBV6-3
CASSYDGTYGYTF
>TRBJ2-7|TRBV7-2
CASSLPLAGAYEQYF
>TRBJ2-5|TRBV4-1
CASSQVTSQETQYF
>TRBJ2-3|TRBV7-2
CASSLVVRAAPDTQYF
>TRBJ2-7|TRBV29-1
CSVGSSGREAYEQYF
>TRBJ1-1|TRBV3-1
CASSRIGLEAFF
>TRBJ1-2|TRBV6-1
CASSAYGTNYGYTF
>TRBJ2-7|TRBV27
CASSLSQGGYEQYF
>TRBJ2-7|TRBV5-1
CASSLRTGGPRYEQYF
>TRBJ2-1|TRBV7-9
CASSFRTSGSSYNEQFF
>TRBJ2-7|TRBV20-1
CSAAGTGYEQYF
>TRBJ1-2|TRBV30
CAWSVLGQGGYTF
>TRBJ2-1|TRBV7-7
CASSLVGLVDEQFF
>TRBJ1-2|TRBV7-2
CASSSGGVGDYGYTF
>TRBJ2-6|TRBV2
CASSPVISGANVLTF
>TRBJ2-7|TRBV6-4
CASSDTLGRMYYEQYF
>TRBJ1-2|TRBV12-3/TRBV12-4
CASSSAPTVPNYGYTF
>TRBJ1-4|TRBV27
CASSTRDRVGEKLFF
>TRBJ1-5|TRBV7-2
CASSLGHLGGNQPQHF
>TRBJ1-5|TRBV28
CASSLYGGYQPQYF
>TRBJ2-1|TRBV20-1
CSARAGTGGLSYNEQFF
>TRBJ1-2|TRBV21-1
CASSPAGKTTYGYTF
>TRBJ2-7|TRBV9
CASSPQDRGAYEQYF
>TRBJ2-2|TRBV19
CASSIGTTNTGELFF
>TRBJ2-2|TRBV6-1
CASSASTAGELFF
>TRBJ2-3|TRBV28
CASSLLLAGAGDTQYF